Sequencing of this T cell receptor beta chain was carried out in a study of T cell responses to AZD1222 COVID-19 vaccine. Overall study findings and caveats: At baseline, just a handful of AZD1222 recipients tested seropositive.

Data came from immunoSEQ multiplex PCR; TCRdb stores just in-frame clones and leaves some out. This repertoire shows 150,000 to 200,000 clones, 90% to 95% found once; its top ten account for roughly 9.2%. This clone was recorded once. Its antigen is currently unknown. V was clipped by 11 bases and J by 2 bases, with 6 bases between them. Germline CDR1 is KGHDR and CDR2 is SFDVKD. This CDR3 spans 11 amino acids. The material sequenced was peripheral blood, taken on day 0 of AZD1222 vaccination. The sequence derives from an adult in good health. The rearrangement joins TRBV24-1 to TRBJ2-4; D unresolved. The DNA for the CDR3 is TGTGCCAGCCGTCCCAAAAACATTCAGTACTTC. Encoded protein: CASRPKNIQYF.